This is a list of T cell receptor beta chains from one sample in a study of T-cell memory formation after mild COVID-19. TCRdb fed the 5' RACE reads into MiXCR, producing one record per CDR3 protein. The repertoire consists of 350,000 to 500,000 distinct CDR3 sequences, with more than 20% occurring once and the leading ten covering under 15%. Material: PBMCs or a T cell subset sorted from them (not recorded which). All receptors come from an adult woman who had mild COVID-19 (a few samples of this study predate the infection). Cell type and time point are not known. Both conserved end residues are part of each CDR3. The D gene is left open where the match is weak. Clone sizes are given selectively: once, few, many, or a class where the clone is expanded.

size	D	V	J	CDR3	DNA
few	TRBD1	TRBV12-3/TRBV12-4	TRBJ2-7	CASSLGGTGYEQYF	TGTGCCAGCAGTTTAGGTGGGACAGGTTACGAGCAGTACTTC
many	TRBD2	TRBV14	TRBJ2-1	CASRSAWGEGRHEQFF	TGTGCCAGCAGGTCCGCTTGGGGGGAGGGCCGGCATGAGCAGTTCTTC
few	NA	TRBV7-2	TRBJ1-2	CASSSDTGAANF	TGTGCCAGCAGCTCCGATACCGGGGCCGCAAACTTC
NA	TRBD2	TRBV29-1	TRBJ2-7	CSVWSGEGSYEQYF	TGCAGCGTTTGGAGCGGGGAAGGCTCCTACGAGCAGTACTTC
few	NA	TRBV6-1	TRBJ1-2	CATTPGGPYGYTF	TGTGCCACCACGCCGGGGGGACCTTATGGCTACACCTTC
NA	TRBD1	TRBV7-8	TRBJ2-7	CASSLPVSDRAAYEQYF	TGTGCCAGCAGCTTACCCGTGTCCGACAGGGCAGCCTACGAGCAGTACTTC
NA	NA	TRBV5-5	TRBJ2-5	CASSLGFMVGSGGTQYF	TGTGCCAGCAGCTTAGGCTTTATGGTGGGATCCGGTGGGACCCAGTACTTC
many	NA	TRBV7-2	TRBJ2-3	CASSLGPAGTSTDTQYF	TGTGCCAGCAGCTTAGGGCCTGCTGGTACTAGCACAGATACGCAGTATTTT
NA	NA	TRBV3-1	TRBJ1-1	CASSQGQYMNTEAFF	TGTGCCAGCAGCCAAGGACAGTATATGAACACTGAAGCTTTCTTT
few	TRBD1	TRBV10-3	TRBJ1-1	CAISESTGAASGTEAFF	TGTGCCATCAGTGAATCAACAGGGGCGGCTTCGGGCACTGAAGCTTTCTTT
NA	NA	TRBV6-2/TRBV6-3	TRBJ1-5	CASTKAGSNQPQHF	TGTGCCAGCACCAAAGCAGGGAGCAATCAGCCCCAGCATTTT
few	NA	TRBV20-1	TRBJ1-5	CSARDKGGNQPQHF	TGCAGTGCTAGAGATAAAGGGGGAAATCAGCCCCAGCATTTT
NA	NA	TRBV6-5	TRBJ2-3	CATRGWTDTQYF	TGTGCCACCCGGGGGTGGACAGATACGCAGTATTTT
few	TRBD1	TRBV20-1	TRBJ1-4	CSARGQGGFNEKLFF	TGCAGTGCTAGAGGACAGGGGGGCTTTAATGAAAAACTGTTTTTT
NA	NA	TRBV7-9	TRBJ1-2	CASSSRDAVYGYTF	TGTGCCAGCAGCTCCCGGGACGCAGTCTATGGCTACACCTTC
NA	TRBD1	TRBV6-6	TRBJ1-2	CASSRDRKFYGYTF	TGTGCCAGCAGTCGGGACAGAAAATTCTATGGCTACACCTTC
NA	NA	TRBV6-6	TRBJ2-4	CASRIQYF	TGTGCCAGCAGAATTCAGTACTTC
few	TRBD1	TRBV9	TRBJ2-3	CASSNRDRDPHTQYF	TGTGCCAGCAGCAACCGGGACAGGGATCCGCATACGCAGTATTTT
NA	NA	TRBV9	TRBJ2-7	CASSGGTAYEQYF	TGTGCCAGCAGCGGGGGGACGGCCTACGAGCAGTACTTC
few	NA	TRBV4-1	TRBJ1-1	CASSQATYLGTEAFF	TGCGCCAGCAGCCAGGCGACCTACTTGGGGACTGAAGCTTTCTTT
NA	TRBD1	TRBV6-5	TRBJ2-5	CASSLGMYATGELQETQYF	TGTGCCAGCAGCCTCGGGATGTATGCGACAGGGGAGCTCCAAGAGACCCAGTACTTC
NA	NA	TRBV10-3	TRBJ1-3	CAISEPSRASGNTIYF	TGTGCCATCAGTGAGCCGTCTCGGGCCTCTGGAAACACCATATATTTT
NA	TRBD1	TRBV24-1	TRBJ1-1	CATRGQGGTEAFF	TGTGCCACCAGGGGACAGGGTGGCACTGAAGCTTTCTTT
few	TRBD2	TRBV5-1	TRBJ2-1	CASSLPAGGYNEQFF	TGCGCCAGCAGCTTGCCGGCGGGAGGGTACAATGAGCAGTTCTTC
few	TRBD2	TRBV20-1	TRBJ2-1	CSARSLAGGYNEQFF	TGCAGTGCTAGAAGCCTAGCGGGAGGATACAATGAGCAGTTCTTC
NA	NA	TRBV5-6	TRBJ2-5	CASSFGLIQETQYF	TGTGCCAGCAGTTTTGGACTGATCCAAGAGACCCAGTACTTC
many	NA	TRBV5-1	TRBJ2-1	CASSLDKGPNEQFF	TGCGCCAGCAGCTTGGACAAGGGGCCCAATGAGCAGTTCTTC
few	TRBD1	TRBV24-1	TRBJ1-5	CATSDGGQGKPQHF	TGTGCCACCAGTGATGGAGGACAGGGGAAGCCCCAGCATTTT
few	NA	TRBV7-2	TRBJ2-2	CASSLVRGGTGELFF	TGTGCCAGCAGCTTAGTCAGGGGGGGCACCGGGGAGCTGTTTTTT
NA	NA	TRBV7-9	TRBJ1-5	CASSLTLGGRNQPQHF	TGTGCCAGCAGCTTAACTCTGGGGGGTCGCAATCAGCCCCAGCATTTT
few	TRBD2	TRBV5-6	TRBJ2-5	CASSRLAIETQYF	TGTGCCAGCAGCCGACTAGCTATAGAGACCCAGTACTTC
NA	TRBD1	TRBV20-1	TRBJ2-7	CSAYSGTGAYEQYF	TGCAGTGCTTACTCCGGGACAGGGGCCTACGAGCAGTACTTC
once	TRBD1	TRBV11-2	TRBJ2-7	CASSTRTGDYEQYF	TGTGCCAGCAGCACCCGGACAGGCGACTACGAGCAGTACTTC
NA	NA	TRBV29-1	TRBJ2-7	CSANRDRAPYEQYF	TGCAGCGCCAACAGGGACCGCGCTCCCTACGAGCAGTACTTC
NA	TRBD2	TRBV12-3/TRBV12-4	TRBJ2-3	CASISGERGWNTQYF	TGTGCCAGCATTTCGGGGGAGCGGGGGTGGAATACGCAGTATTTT
many	NA	TRBV6-6	TRBJ2-3	CASGLADTQYF	TGTGCCAGCGGTCTCGCAGATACGCAGTATTTT
NA	NA	TRBV6-5	TRBJ1-1	CASSYLGRGEAFF	TGTGCCAGCAGTTACCTGGGACGGGGTGAAGCTTTCTTT
NA	NA	TRBV5-1	TRBJ1-2	CASSQQDSRFGYTF	TGCGCCAGCAGTCAACAGGACAGCCGTTTTGGCTACACCTTC
NA	NA	TRBV7-2	TRBJ1-5	CASSLADSQPQHF	TGTGCCAGCAGCTTAGCGGACAGTCAGCCCCAGCATTTT
NA	TRBD1	TRBV27	TRBJ1-5	CASSERTGVNNQPQHF	TGTGCCAGCAGTGAACGGACAGGGGTGAACAATCAGCCCCAGCATTTT
few	NA	TRBV5-1	TRBJ1-1	CASSLALGSTEAFF	TGCGCCAGCAGCTTGGCCCTAGGGAGTACTGAAGCTTTCTTT
few	NA	TRBV3-1	TRBJ2-3	CASSPFNGAQYF	TGTGCCAGCAGCCCTTTCAATGGGGCGCAGTATTTT
NA	TRBD1	TRBV4-1	TRBJ1-1	CASSHNRGGTEAFF	TGCGCCAGCAGCCACAACAGGGGAGGCACTGAAGCTTTCTTT
few	NA	TRBV12-3/TRBV12-4	TRBJ2-1	CASSQGFNEQFF	TGTGCCAGCAGTCAAGGGTTCAATGAGCAGTTCTTC
NA	NA	TRBV6-5	TRBJ1-6	CASSATENSPLHF	TGTGCCAGCAGTGCGACAGAGAATTCACCCCTCCACTTT
few	NA	TRBV20-1	TRBJ2-7	CSATKTGVSYEQYF	TGCAGTGCTACAAAGACAGGCGTCTCCTACGAGCAGTACTTC